This entry describes one T cell receptor beta chain. No antigen is known for it. These data are taken from a study of cytomegalovirus exposure and HLA in healthy donors. General study points: A few CMV-associated chains proved CMV antigen-specific in vitro. Reportedly, TCR beta sequences accurately predicted HLA-A and HLA-B alleles in most subjects. Some segments of the V type, notably TRBV6-2 and TRBV6-3, were excluded as indistinguishable. Likely technical artifact: a cluster of highly shared sequence variants.

Germline CDR1 is SGHRS and CDR2 is YFSETQ. Deletions cut 1 base from V and 2 bases from J, with 3 bases between. The CDR3 has 12 residues. Primers: 60 Vbeta forward and 13 Jbeta reverse. Assay: immunoSEQ multiplex PCR; the TCRdb copy retains only in-frame clones and omits some. The sample has roughly 150,000 clones; roughly 82% are singletons. The chain links TRBV5-1 to TRBJ2-5; no clear D. This sequence was found in a woman in her forties or fifties in good health and CMV-seropositive. Sample: PBMCs. As DNA, the CDR3 is TGCGCCAGCAGCTTGCAACAAGAGACCCAGTACTTC. Residues: CASSLQQETQYF.